This is a list of T cell receptor beta chains from one sample in a study of T cell repertoires in cytomegalovirus infection. MiXCR, run by TCRdb on the reads, gives a single entry per CDR3 protein. The sample gives about 530,000 distinct CDR3 sequences, about 26% of which show up once; less than 15% is in the top ten. Specimen: PBMCs. The receptors shown here come from a human donor in good health (CMV status not recorded). Some clones in this sample may be carry-over from other donors' samples. Each CDR3 is given with its conserved first and last residue.

CASSPNALGGYTF,TRBV14,TRBJ1-2
CASRSRDSQDNEQFF,TRBV6-5,TRBJ2-1
CASSTPPWDRTINTEAFF,TRBV19,TRBJ1-1
CASSLLTGARGETQYF,TRBV27,TRBJ2-5
CASSPTSGSSYNEQFF,TRBV7-6,TRBJ2-1
CASSAGGVANEQFF,TRBV7-2,TRBJ2-1
CASSPPTPNTEAFF,TRBV28,TRBJ1-1
CASSLGRKHSGNTIYF,TRBV7-2,TRBJ1-3
CASSIVQRGGPQHF,TRBV19,TRBJ1-5
CASSQETGQGVLAFF,TRBV4-3,TRBJ1-1
CAWRLAGSYNEQFF,TRBV30,TRBJ2-1
CASSQDPTSGWFGTQYF,TRBV4-1,TRBJ2-3
CASSLDKPRRRGRNTGELFF,TRBV11-2,TRBJ2-2
CASKGTATSTDTQYF,TRBV5-5,TRBJ2-3
CATSDPRFGLRETQYF,TRBV24-1,TRBJ2-5
CASSFPGTPDTQYF,TRBV7-2,TRBJ2-3
CASTPGMGLQFF,TRBV7-2,TRBJ2-1
CASSFRSSGSTGELFF,TRBV7-2,TRBJ2-2
CSASQKGPIGYTF,TRBV20-1,TRBJ1-2
CASSQLSRLAGGTDTQYF,TRBV3-1,TRBJ2-3
CASRKPPGLAGVGDTQYF,TRBV6-2/TRBV6-3,TRBJ2-3
CATSDRLTSGSYNEQFF,TRBV24-1,TRBJ2-1
CASWGRGVGGNTIYF,TRBV28,TRBJ1-3
CASSLLAGVGETQYF,TRBV7-2,TRBJ2-5
CASSPDRTGELFF,TRBV11-1,TRBJ2-2
CASSSTVNNSPLHF,TRBV12-3/TRBV12-4,TRBJ1-6
CASSPTTAGVPGELFF,TRBV12-3/TRBV12-4,TRBJ2-2
CASSLGGSGSTNEQFF,TRBV11-3,TRBJ2-1
CASKSTVTSYNEQFF,TRBV6-2/TRBV6-3,TRBJ2-1
CASSLQAGGSSEQYF,TRBV14,TRBJ2-7
CASSDFRGTRTFF,TRBV25-1,TRBJ2-1
CASSLAPGFEQFF,TRBV7-6,TRBJ2-1
CASSFSVGEQYF,TRBV7-2,TRBJ2-7
CASSLSTGGTTEAFF,TRBV7-9,TRBJ1-1
CASRAGPTVSQPQHF,TRBV6-1,TRBJ1-5
CASSPGTTTGELFF,TRBV12-3/TRBV12-4,TRBJ2-2
CASSMGGRGKNEQFF,TRBV19,TRBJ2-1
CASSFRRGTTDTQYF,TRBV11-3,TRBJ2-3
CASSLLTAGGGDTQYF,TRBV7-2,TRBJ2-3